The present T cell receptor beta chain was sequenced within a study of cytomegalovirus exposure and HLA in healthy donors. Concerning this clone: Its antigen is as yet unknown.

Study-level points and caveats: Rare TCR sequences dominated, though some public TCRs recurred in many donors. The authors later found HLA-associated TCR beta chains more clonally expanded than equally common others.

Trimming cost V 0 bases and J 1 base; bases outside gene matches: 9. Germline lookup yields CDR1 LGHNA and CDR2 YSLEER. CDR3 length: 18 residues. Amplification used 60 Vbeta primers and 13 Jbeta primers. TCRdb keeps only in-frame clones here, not all; method: immunoSEQ multiplex PCR. The table has 150,000 to 200,000 clones, around 75% seen once; the top ten hold roughly 1.5%. Whereas donors were nominally healthy upon sampling, unrecorded immune exposures were probable. The receptor's source is a woman aged 45-60 years in good health and CMV-seronegative. The chain combines TRBV4-3 with TRBJ2-3, with 8 positions matching TRBD2. Sequencing input: PBMCs. The CDR3 region is CASSQDHFGGGRTDTQYF. DNA of the CDR3: TGCGCCAGCAGCCAAGATCATTTCGGGGGGGGGCGCACAGATACGCAGTATTTT.